The 10 T cell receptor beta chains presented below share a single source sample, sequenced in a study of blood T cell repertoires in COVID-19. The assay was immunoSEQ multiplex PCR, and TCRdb's table has in-frame clones only and misses some. The sample records around 330,000 clones, approximately 90% being singletons. Sequenced sample: peripheral blood. Receptors originate from a woman under 40 with COVID-19, enrolled during active disease.

The rearrangement uses TRBV2 and TRBJ2-3; possibly TRBD2 for D (7 bases). V gave up 7 bases and J gave up 4 bases, with 18 bases separating them. The CDR3 loop spans 15 amino acids. In germline, CDR1 is SNHLY, CDR2 FYNNEI. CDR3 nucleotide sequence: TGTGCCAGCAACCCAAACAGGGACTATGCAGATACGCAGTATTTT. Residues: CASNPNRDYADTQYF. The full variable domain, completed using reference TRBV2 and TRBJ2-3, is EPEVTQTPSHQVTQMGQEVILRCVPISNHLYFYWYRQILGQKVEFLVSFYNNEISEKSEIFDDQFSVERPDGSNFTLKIRSTKLEDSAMYFCASNPNRDYADTQYFGPGTRLTVL.

The rearrangement joins TRBV5-1 to TRBJ1-5; D gene uncertain. CDR1 and CDR2 from the germline V gene are SGHRS and YFSETQ. This CDR3 has 17 amino acids. The V end lost 4 bases, the J end lost 0 bases, and 17 bases lay between the germline ends. CDR3 region: CASSKRTLVDSNQPQHF. For the CDR3, the DNA is TGCGCCAGCAGCAAACGAACTCTGGTCGATAGCAATCAGCCCCAGCATTTT.

The V call is TRBV3-1 (or the pseudogene TRBV3-2), the J call TRBJ1-4; unclear D gene. The CDR3 length is 13 residues. The ends were cut back, 6 bases at V and 7 bases at J, with 12 bases in the middle. Germline CDR1 LGHDT, CDR2 YNNKEL (reference sequence). CDR3 nucleotide sequence: TGTGCCAGCAGGACCGATGCGGGTGAAAAACTGTTTTTT. Translation gives CASRTDAGEKLFF.

This chain connects TRBV5-1 to TRBJ1-6, with 8 bases fitting TRBD1. V was clipped by 1 base and J by 5 bases; unmatched bases: 2. The CDR3 has 15 amino acids. From germline, CDR1 is SGHRS and CDR2 YFSETQ. The CDR3 DNA reads as TGCGCCAGCAGCTTGCAGGGGGCCCATAATTCACCCCTCCACTTT. Encoded protein: CASSLQGAHNSPLHF.

This sequence joins TRBV4-1 and TRBJ2-3, with 10 bases aligning to TRBD2. Germline V lookup: CDR1 MGHRA, CDR2 YSYEKL. This CDR3 is built from 16 residues. V lost 1 base to trimming and J lost 5 bases; unmatched junction nucleotides: 6. The DNA of the CDR3 is TGCGCCAGCAGCCAAGTTGAGCGGGGGGGCTTAGATACGCAGTATTTT. Its translation: CASSQVERGGLDTQYF.

The rearrangement links TRBV5-5 to TRBJ1-1; the match to TRBD1 covers 9 bases. Germline loops: CDR1 SGHKS, CDR2 YYEKEE (reference sequence). This CDR3 region has 13 residues. V gave up 3 bases and J gave up 11 bases; unmatched junction bases: 8. The CDR3, as DNA: TGTGCCAGCAGCTCCAACAGGGGGCATGGGGCTTTCTTT. Protein: CASSSNRGHGAFF.

The chain has TRBV18 and TRBJ1-3; tentatively, D is TRBD1 (5 bases). Trimming removed 3 bases from V and 0 bases from J, with 12 bases in between. Germline V gene lookup returns CDR1 KGHSH and CDR2 LQKENI. The CDR3 totals 16 residues. The CDR3 DNA is TGTGCCAGCTCACCCGACAGAGTAATCTCTGGAAACACCATATATTTT. Protein product: CASSPDRVISGNTIYF.

The chain uses TRBV6-5 and TRBJ2-3; TRBD1 aligns across 8 bases. The length of the CDR3 is 14 residues. Per germline, CDR1 MNHEY and CDR2 SVGAGI. With 5 bases clipped from V and 3 bases from J, the junction kept 4 bases outside the gene matches. Here the CDR3 reads CASSTGGLTDTQYF. DNA for the CDR3: TGTGCCAGCAGTACAGGGGGGTTGACAGATACGCAGTATTTT.

This rearrangement joins TRBV19 to TRBJ2-1; TRBD2 matches at 9 bases. The J segment lost 6 bases and the V segment lost 5 bases, leaving 11 bases of the junction unmatched. The CDR3 totals 16 residues. Germline assignment: CDR1 LNHDA and CDR2 SQIVND (reference sequence). The CDR3 sequence: CASSLALAGPLNEQFF. For the CDR3, the DNA is TGTGCCAGTAGTTTGGCTCTAGCGGGGCCGCTCAATGAGCAGTTCTTC.

The chain is built from TRBV6-5 and TRBJ2-5; perhaps TRBD2 as D (6 bases). V lost 6 bases to trimming and J lost 4 bases, with 15 bases between them. Germline lookup yields CDR1 MNHEY and CDR2 SVGAGI. The CDR3 runs 14 residues. The CDR3 region has the DNA TGTGCCAGCAGGGTGGGAGGAGGGAGAGAGACCCAGTACTTC. Translation gives CASRVGGGRETQYF.